The T cell receptor beta chain described here comes from a study of CD8 T cells in Susac syndrome (dated by TCRdb to between 2017 and 2020). Broadly, across the study: The study used repertoire sequencing to test whether antigen drove CD8+ T cell activation and differentiation in Susac syndrome. Clonality of the CD8+ T cell repertoire was compared between around eleven healthy donors, approximately 14 Susac syndrome patients and fewer than 16 multiple sclerosis patients.

Peripheral blood CD8+ and CD4+ T cells from healthy donors, Susac syndrome patients and multiple sclerosis patients were profiled by high-throughput TCR beta sequencing. The multiple sclerosis controls were treatment-naive patients who had stable or active relapsing-remitting disease and met the revised McDonald criteria. Bulk CD8+ and CD4+ T cells were purified by magnetic negative isolation, whereas CD8+ TEMRA cells were enriched by FACS. Blood was drawn into EDTA tubes, processed within 24 hours, and PBMCs were isolated by density gradient centrifugation. PBMCs intended for TCR sequencing were cryopreserved in liquid nitrogen and were subsequently thawed in a 37 degrees C water bath. The sorted or isolated CD4+, CD8+ and CD8+ TEMRA cells reached a purity of at least 90%. RNA was extracted with the RNeasy kit and about 0.45 to 1 ug was reverse transcribed using random hexamers. TCR beta CDR3 regions were amplified with the immunoSEQ multiplex PCR assay covering 54 Vbeta and 13 Jbeta segments. PCR amplification bias was corrected by using a synthetic template baseline for primer optimization and computational correction. From the authors' description of their analysis: Reads were annotated to V, D and J genes per IMGT and analyzed with immunoSEQ Analyzer, keeping only productive sequences. To calculate clonality, Shannon entropy was normalized by log2 of the number of productive unique sequences and then subtracted from one. For each patient and control, public and private clones were evaluated among the 100 most prevalent clones. A clone was defined as Susac-specific if it was absent from the healthy and MS cohorts, from more than 850 published viral clones and from other ImmuneACCESS disease sequences. TCRdb handled the public reads itself, with Q25 trimming in fastp and clone calling in MiXCR, and kept productive beta chains. Every CDR3 protein is listed once, alongside the most common genes and DNA of its rows. The authors' filters were not applied to this entry. The sample table lists some 120,000 distinct CDR3 sequences, around nine tenths of them with a count of one. Clones ranked in the top ten supply about 0.25% of the sample.

The paper as a whole reports these results and caveats: The TCR sequencing and HLA analysis was acknowledged to have included a relatively small number of individuals.

Inclusive of the bounding cysteine and phenylalanine, the CDR3 is 15 residues long. The CDR3 DNA has 45 bases and is translated from base 1. A distance of 15 bases separates the germline ends of V and J, which lose 0 bases and 6 bases respectively. CDR1 and CDR2 are read off the germline V gene as MGHRA and YSYEKL. A word on this clonotype: This clone's antigen is unknown. No base qualities exist here, and no much larger clone lies one base off it.

The V and J segments used are TRBV4-1 and TRBJ2-7; the D gene cannot be named for sure. This clonotype was obtained from a human donor with multiple sclerosis. The sequenced sample was CD8+ T cells from PBMCs. The nucleotides are TGCGCCAGCAGCCAAGATGGATACATAATGGGCGAGCAGTACTTC. Translation gives CASSQDGYIMGEQYF.